This note documents a single T cell receptor beta chain sequence. No antigen is known for it. TEMRA cells underwent FACS enrichment and CD8+ and CD4+ T cells underwent negative isolation. The record originates from a study of CD8 T cells in Susac syndrome. Findings and limits, study-wide: The authors acknowledged that the study's TCR sequencing and HLA analysis involved relatively few individuals.

V lost 3 bases and J 3 bases, leaving 17 bases between the germline ends. The CDR3 has 16 amino acids. From germline, CDR1 is MDHEN and CDR2 SYDVKM. Random hexamers were used to reverse transcribe roughly 0.45 to 1 ug of RNA. With immunoSEQ multiplex PCR, TCR beta CDR3 was amplified across 54 Vbeta and 13 Jbeta. MiXCR was run by TCRdb on the immunoSEQ multiplex PCR reads, yielding one entry per CDR3 protein. The table lists approximately 270,000 distinct CDR3 sequences, over 85% of them singletons. The source is a human donor with multiple sclerosis. The chain has TRBV28 and TRBJ1-2, with D uncertain. The sequencing input was CD4+ T cells from PBMCs. This CDR3 is CASSFHSGRADYGYTF. CDR3 DNA sequence: TGTGCCAGCAGTTTTCACTCGGGCCGTGCTGACTATGGCTACACCTTC.